The 32 T cell receptor beta chains below come from one sample, sequenced in a study of vaccination effects on CD4 cells after COVID-19. Before sequencing, viral peptide pools were used by the ViraFEST assay to expand antigen-specific CD4+ T cells. Investigators separated out CD4+ T cells once around nine days of culture had passed. In the vaccine recipients, nucleocapsid antibodies were negative and there was no prior SARS-CoV-2 infection. The assay was immunoSEQ multiplex PCR, and TCRdb's table has in-frame clones only and misses some. The table records about 21,000 clones, approximately 77% of them present only once. These receptors' antigens are unknown. Sample: CD4+ T cells from PBMCs cultured with HCoV-NL63 spike peptides, taken before COVID-19 vaccination. The source is a human donor who received a COVID-19 vaccine.

The chain couples TRBV5-4 to TRBJ1-5; D uncertain. The germline gives CDR1 SGHNT, CDR2 YYREEE (reference sequence). CDR3 length: 13 residues. Trimming left V 2 bases short and J 2 bases short, with 5 bases between. The CDR3 sequence is CASSFEGNQPQHF. The DNA for the CDR3 is TGTGCCAGCAGCTTCGAGGGCAATCAGCCCCAGCATTTT.

J is TRBJ2-1 and V is TRBV27; a weak D match, TRBD1 (6 bases). Germline V lookup: CDR1 MNHEY, CDR2 SMNVEV (reference sequence). This CDR3 is built from 17 residues. V was cut by 2 bases and J by 2 bases, with 16 bases left in between. The CDR3 loop reads CASSLRGRQGPYNEQFF. CDR3 coding DNA: TGTGCCAGCAGTTTAAGGGGTCGGCAGGGGCCCTACAATGAGCAGTTCTTC.

The V gene is TRBV28, the J gene TRBJ1-2; D unresolved. This CDR3 has 12 residues. The germline V gene has CDR1 MDHEN and CDR2 SYDVKM. V was shortened by 4 bases and J by 7 bases, with 10 bases between the two germline ends. The CDR3 DNA sequence: TGTGCCAGCAGTTATAAGGCAGGTGGCTACACCTTC. This translates into CASSYKAGGYTF.

The rearrangement uses TRBV7-2 and TRBJ2-3; TRBD2 matches at 8 bases. The germline V gene encodes CDR1 SGHTA and CDR2 FQGNSA. V shed 0 bases and J 5 bases; nucleotides not matched to a gene: 7. The CDR3 contains 16 residues. The CDR3 protein is CASSLALLAGLDTQYF. The CDR3, as DNA: TGTGCCAGCAGCTTAGCGCTCTTAGCGGGGTTAGATACGCAGTATTTT. Looking up the rest from reference TRBV7-2 and TRBJ2-3 gives the full variable domain: GAGVSQSPSNKVTEKGKDVELRCDPISGHTALYWYRQSLGQGLEFLIYFQGNSAPDKSGLPSDRFSAERTGGSVSTLTIQRTQQEDSAVYLCASSLALLAGLDTQYFGPGTRLTVL.

V usage is TRBV2 and J usage is TRBJ2-1; D uncertain. This CDR3 region has 13 residues. Trimming removed 6 bases at V and 6 bases at J, with 12 bases between. CDR1 and CDR2 (germline): SNHLY, FYNNEI. CDR3 bases: TGTGCCAGCAGGCTAAGCCTTCCCAATGAGCAGTTCTTC. Translating gives CASRLSLPNEQFF.

The chain carries TRBV5-1 and TRBJ2-3; either TRBD1 or TRBD2 may fit D (7 bases each). The V and J ends lost 0 bases and 4 bases respectively, with 12 bases between them. Germline CDR1 is SGHRS and CDR2 is YFSETQ. This CDR3 region has 15 residues. CDR3 protein: CASSLVGRGPDTQYF. CDR3 coding DNA: TGCGCCAGCAGCTTGGTTGGGAGGGGGCCAGATACGCAGTATTTT.

This clone was seen a handful of times. The chain is built from TRBV2 and TRBJ1-5; the D gene is possibly TRBD1 (5 bases). V gave up 6 bases and J gave up 7 bases, with 13 bases separating them. The CDR3 runs 13 residues. Per the germline V gene, CDR1 is SNHLY and CDR2 is FYNNEI. The CDR3 region has the DNA TGTGCCAGCAGCTTAGGGGAAGGCCAGCCCCAGCATTTT. Amino acid sequence: CASSLGEGQPQHF.

The rearrangement uses TRBV28 and TRBJ2-7, with 8 nucleotides matching TRBD2. The CDR3 sequence is 14 residues long. V dropped 3 bases and J dropped 2; count of bases not matched to a gene: 3. The germline V gene has CDR1 MDHEN and CDR2 SYDVKM. The CDR3 region is CASSFAGGPYEQYF. In DNA, the CDR3 is TGTGCCAGCAGTTTCGCGGGAGGTCCCTACGAGCAGTACTTC.

The chain joins TRBV5-1 to TRBJ2-1, with TRBD1 identical over 11 bases. V was clipped by 2 bases and J by 1 base; unmatched bases: 11. This CDR3 has 19 residues. Germline V gives CDR1 SGHRS, CDR2 YFSETQ. The CDR3 protein is CASSLVGQGALKSYNEQFF. In nucleotides, the CDR3 is TGCGCCAGCAGCTTAGTTGGACAGGGGGCGCTTAAATCCTACAATGAGCAGTTCTTC.

The V gene is TRBV5-6, the J gene TRBJ1-4; perhaps TRBD1 as D (6 bases). The germline V gene has CDR1 SGHDT and CDR2 YYEEEE. Trimming removed 4 bases from V and 2 bases from J, with 15 bases in between. This CDR3 is built from 16 residues. CDR3 bases: TGTGCCAGCAGCGAGAAGGGGGGAGGTACTAATGAAAAACTGTTTTTT. This codes for CASSEKGGGTNEKLFF.

This clone was seen only once. V and J are TRBV6-5 and TRBJ1-4; 8 positions match TRBD1. The CDR3 contains 14 residues. In germline, CDR1 is MNHEY, CDR2 SVGAGI. Losses at the gene ends were 6 bases for V and 8 bases for J; bases not matched to a gene: 8. DNA for the CDR3: TGTGCCAGCAGGCCAGGGGGCGCTTACGAAAAACTGTTTTTT. This translates into CASRPGGAYEKLFF.

The V and J genes are TRBV4-1 and TRBJ1-2; 10 nucleotides line up with TRBD1. Trimming at V came to 5 bases and at J to 6 bases, leaving 12 bases not matched to a gene. There are 16 residues in the CDR3. Per germline, CDR1 MGHRA and CDR2 YSYEKL. CDR3 in DNA: TGCGCCAGCAGCTCTCCGGGACAGGGGCTCAGGCATGGCTACACCTTC. This codes for CASSSPGQGLRHGYTF.

This rearrangement joins TRBV29-1 to TRBJ2-5; 7 positions match TRBD1. The CDR3 runs to 14 residues. The V gene end was trimmed by 4 bases and the J gene end by 1 base; junction bases not matched to a gene: 6. CDR1 is SQVTM, CDR2 ANQGSEA, per germline. CDR3 amino acids: CSVGDSLLQETQYF. The CDR3 nucleotides read TGCAGCGTTGGGGACAGCTTGCTCCAAGAGACCCAGTACTTC. Variable domain in full (rest from reference TRBV29-1 and TRBJ2-5): SAVISQKPSRDICQRGTSLTIQCQVDSQVTMMFWYRQQPGQSLTLIATANQGSEATYESGFVIDKFPISRPNLTFSTLTVSNMSPEDSSIYLCSVGDSLLQETQYFGPGTRLLVL.

The genes are TRBV5-6 and TRBJ1-1; possibly TRBD1 for D (5 bases). V dropped 1 base and J dropped 9 bases, with 7 bases sitting between them. There are 11 residues in the CDR3. Germline CDR1 and CDR2: SGHDT and YYEEEE. CDR3 nucleotides: TGTGCCAGCAGCTTGTCAGGGAAAGCTTTCTTT. It yields the protein CASSLSGKAFF.

By share of the sample, this clone is large. V usage is TRBV27 and J usage is TRBJ2-5, with 8 bases lining up with TRBD1. CDR3 length: 15 amino acids. V trimming: 2 bases; J trimming: 5 bases; junction bases outside the gene matches: 7. The germline V gene has CDR1 MNHEY and CDR2 SMNVEV (reference sequence). The DNA for the CDR3 is TGTGCCAGCAGTTTAGGCAGGGGGCTTTGGGAGACCCAGTACTTC. Protein product: CASSLGRGLWETQYF.

The chain links TRBV2 to TRBJ2-7; 12 bases are shared with TRBD2. The ends lost 6 bases at V and 5 bases at J; junction bases unmatched: 5. This CDR3 has 14 residues. Germline CDR1 is SNHLY and CDR2 is FYNNEI. CDR3: CASRALAGGNEQYF. The CDR3 region has the DNA TGTGCCAGCAGGGCTCTAGCGGGAGGGAACGAGCAGTACTTC.

The chain employs TRBV3-1 (or the pseudogene TRBV3-2) and TRBJ1-4; unclear D gene. Germline V gene lookup returns CDR1 LGHDT and CDR2 YNNKEL (reference sequence). Trimming left V 4 bases short and J 0 bases short, with 9 bases between. The CDR3 loop spans 15 amino acids. CDR3 sequence reads: CASSRTRATNEKLFF. CDR3 DNA: TGTGCCAGCAGCCGAACGAGGGCAACTAATGAAAAACTGTTTTTT.

The rearrangement links TRBV6-5 to TRBJ1-1; 10 nucleotides match TRBD1. Per germline, CDR1 MNHEY and CDR2 SVGAGI. J gave up 0 bases and V 7 bases, and 5 bases lay outside the gene matches. The CDR3 runs to 15 residues. In DNA, the CDR3 is TGTGCCAGCAAAAGGACAGGGGGGGTGAACACTGAAGCTTTCTTT. It translates to CASKRTGGVNTEAFF.

The chain combines TRBV11-1 with TRBJ2-5, with D hard to call. The CDR3 totals 15 residues. Trimming took off 1 base at V and 2 bases at J, with 11 bases between the two ends. Germline V lookup: CDR1 SGHAT, CDR2 FQDESV (reference sequence). The CDR3 DNA follows: TGTGCCAGCAGCTTAGGCCGAAGTAGTCAAGAGACCCAGTACTTC. This encodes CASSLGRSSQETQYF.

The rearrangement uses TRBV7-2 and TRBJ2-5, with D tentatively TRBD1 (6 bases). Germline CDR1 and CDR2: SGHTA and FQGNSA. The CDR3 loop spans 14 amino acids. V lost 0 bases, J lost 5 bases, and 10 bases lay in between. The CDR3 nucleotides read TGTGCCAGCAGCTTAGCGCAGGGGTGGGAGACCCAGTACTTC. This gives the protein CASSLAQGWETQYF.

The rearrangement joins TRBV6-2 or TRBV6-3 to TRBJ1-1; maybe TRBD1 (6 bases). Trimming removed 4 bases at V and 0 bases at J, with 12 bases between. The CDR3 has 15 amino acids. CDR1 and CDR2 from the germline V gene are MNHEY and SVGEGT. The CDR3: CASSSPGTLNTEAFF. In DNA form, the CDR3 reads TGTGCCAGCAGTTCCCCCGGGACACTGAACACTGAAGCTTTCTTT.

V and J are TRBV18 and TRBJ2-7; 8 bases map to TRBD1. The germline CDR1 and CDR2 sequences are KGHSH and LQKENI. The CDR3 totals 18 residues. The junction had 13 bases not matched to a gene; V was cut back by 2 bases and J by 1 base. CDR3 sequence (DNA): TGTGCCAGCTCACCAAACATCAGGACAGGGTATAGGTCCTACGAGCAGTACTTC. It specifies CASSPNIRTGYRSYEQYF.

The chain joins TRBV6-6 to TRBJ2-1, with 9 bases aligning to TRBD2. V dropped 1 base and J dropped 8; count of bases not matched to a gene: 9. CDR3 length: 16 residues. Germline V lookup: CDR1 MNHNY, CDR2 SVGAGI (reference sequence). As DNA, the CDR3 is TGTGCCAGCAGTTACTTGTCGTGGCGGGGGGGCGATGAGCAGTTCTTC. It encodes CASSYLSWRGGDEQFF.

V is TRBV10-3 and J is TRBJ1-2; 8 bases are shared with TRBD1. V was clipped by 6 bases and J by 6 bases; unmatched bases: 6. CDR1 ENHRY and CDR2 SYGVKD come from the germline V gene. The CDR3 sequence is 13 residues long. Here the CDR3 DNA reads TGTGCCATCAGCCCGGGACAGGCTGATGGCTACACCTTC. Its protein product is CAISPGQADGYTF.

This rearrangement joins TRBV3-1 (or the pseudogene TRBV3-2) to TRBJ2-7; no clear D gene. This CDR3 contains 13 residues. V lost 4 bases and J lost 4, with 11 bases in between. The germline CDR1 and CDR2 sequences are LGHDT and YNNKEL (reference sequence). The DNA for the CDR3 is TGTGCCAGCAGCCCAAGTTTGCCTTACGAGCAGTACTTC. Its protein product is CASSPSLPYEQYF.

This CDR3 is CASKPGTDSGANVLTF. In DNA form, the CDR3 reads TGTGCCAGTAAACCCGGGACAGACTCTGGGGCCAACGTCCTGACTTTC. The chain has TRBV19 and TRBJ2-6; 7 bases map to TRBD1. Germline V CDR1 and CDR2: LNHDA, SQIVND (reference sequence). V shed 7 bases, J shed 0 bases, and the junction held 6 bases outside the gene matches. The CDR3 contains 16 residues.

The V call is TRBV28, the J call TRBJ2-1; 10 bases line up with TRBD2. The CDR3 extends over 19 amino acids. J was trimmed by 7 bases and V by 3 bases; bases with no gene match: 18. CDR1 and CDR2 from the germline V gene are MDHEN and SYDVKM. The CDR3 coding sequence is TGTGCCAGCAGTTTTGGGACCCTAGCGGGAGTGGGGCCTAAAAATGAGCAGTTCTTC. Its protein product is CASSFGTLAGVGPKNEQFF. Based on the CDR3 plus reference TRBV28 and TRBJ2-1, the full variable domain is DVKVTQSSRYLVKRTGEKVFLECVQDMDHENMFWYRQDPGLGLRLIYFSYDVKMKEKGDIPEGYSVSREKKERFSLILESASTNQTSMYLCASSFGTLAGVGPKNEQFFGPGTRLTVL.

The rearrangement joins TRBV18 to TRBJ1-5; D is possibly TRBD1 (6 bases). CDR3 length equals 13 residues. Per the germline V gene, CDR1 is KGHSH and CDR2 is LQKENI. Deletions cut 2 bases from V and 5 bases from J, with 7 bases between. CDR3 coding DNA: TGTGCCAGCTCACCAGACAGGCATCAGCCCCAGCATTTT. Protein: CASSPDRHQPQHF.

V is TRBV5-6 and J is TRBJ2-7; 9 nucleotides agree with TRBD1. Germline V gene data show CDR1 as SGHDT and CDR2 as YYEEEE. The V and J ends lost 4 bases and 3 bases, in that order; junction bases with no gene match: 8. This CDR3 spans 15 amino acids. The DNA of the CDR3 is TGTGCCAGCAGCCACACAGGGGGCATTAACTACGAGCAGTACTTC. It encodes CASSHTGGINYEQYF.

The chain is built from TRBV7-8 and TRBJ1-6; D is ambiguous. Germline V gene lookup returns CDR1 SGHVS and CDR2 FQNEAQ. CDR3 size: 15 residues. The V end lost 5 bases, the J end lost 5 bases, and 13 bases lay between the germline ends. Written as DNA, the CDR3 is TGTGCCAGCAGCCCAGGAGGACTCGATAATTCACCCCTCCACTTT. The encoded protein is CASSPGGLDNSPLHF.

The CDR3 bases are TGTGCCAGCAGCTTGGGCGGGAGTCTCCCCTACAATGAGCAGTTCTTC. Protein sequence: CASSLGGSLPYNEQFF. V gene TRBV5-5 combines with J gene TRBJ2-1; 7 positions match TRBD2. Germline V lookup: CDR1 SGHKS, CDR2 YYEKEE (reference sequence). This CDR3 is 16 amino acids long. V lost 0 bases, J lost 2 bases, and 5 bases stayed unmatched.

V usage is TRBV5-1 and J usage is TRBJ1-1, with D perhaps matching TRBD1 (6 bases). The CDR3 is 17 amino acids. CDR1 SGHRS and CDR2 YFSETQ come from the germline V gene. The germline V and J ends were trimmed by 0 bases and 2 bases, with 17 bases remaining between them. The CDR3 bases are TGCGCCAGCAGCTTGGAGGCTCAGGGGCTGTACAACACTGAAGCTTTCTTT. Its protein product is CASSLEAQGLYNTEAFF.